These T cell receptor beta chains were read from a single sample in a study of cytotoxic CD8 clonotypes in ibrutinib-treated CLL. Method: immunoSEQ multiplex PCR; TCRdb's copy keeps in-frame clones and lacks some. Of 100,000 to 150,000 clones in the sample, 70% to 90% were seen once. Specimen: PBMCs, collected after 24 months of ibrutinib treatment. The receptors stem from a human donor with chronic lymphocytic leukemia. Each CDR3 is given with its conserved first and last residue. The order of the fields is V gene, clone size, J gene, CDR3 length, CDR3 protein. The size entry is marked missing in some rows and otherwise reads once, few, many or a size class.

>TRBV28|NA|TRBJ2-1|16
CASIVSLGQGYNEQFF
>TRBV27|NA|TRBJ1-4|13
CASSLDPMGKLFF
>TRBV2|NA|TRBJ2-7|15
CASSAGTGGAYEQYF
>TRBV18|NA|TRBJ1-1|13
CASSDNSNTEAFF
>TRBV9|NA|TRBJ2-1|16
CASSARTFRAMDEQFF
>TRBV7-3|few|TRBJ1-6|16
CASSPTPGASGSPLHF
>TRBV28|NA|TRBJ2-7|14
CASSLGGGPYEQYF
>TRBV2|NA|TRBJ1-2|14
CASSERQGVDGYTF
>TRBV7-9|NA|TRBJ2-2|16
CASIGGGQGNTGELFF
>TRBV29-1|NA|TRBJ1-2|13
CSVIRDVNYGYTF
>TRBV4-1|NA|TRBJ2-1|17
CASSQSLIRGRWGEQFF
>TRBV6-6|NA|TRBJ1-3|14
CASQTGPPGNTIYF
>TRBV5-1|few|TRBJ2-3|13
CASSTGSTDTQYF
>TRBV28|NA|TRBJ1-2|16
CASSFLEPTANYGYTF
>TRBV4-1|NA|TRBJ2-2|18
CASSPLWPDRARSGELFF
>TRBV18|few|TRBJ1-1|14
CASSPWDRGVGAFF
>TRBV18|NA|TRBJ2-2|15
CASSPRPLDTGELFF
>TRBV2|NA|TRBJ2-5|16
CASSPLGRGRQETQYF
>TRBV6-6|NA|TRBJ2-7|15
CASTNRKDRHYEQYF